This TCR beta chain is from a study of T-cell memory formation after mild COVID-19. V shed 1 base and J shed 10 bases, with 13 bases lying between them. The germline V gene has CDR1 SGHTA and CDR2 FQGNSA. The CDR3 is 13 residues long. MiXCR, run by TCRdb on the 5' RACE reads, gives a single entry per CDR3 protein. The data hold about 270,000 distinct CDR3 sequences, with about 16% observed a single time. The receptor was derived from a man in his late teens or twenties who had mild COVID-19 (a few samples of this study predate the infection). Cell type and time point are not known. Sequenced: PBMCs or a T cell subset sorted from them (not recorded which). The gene calls are TRBV7-2 and TRBJ1-2; no reliable D call. CDR3 DNA: TGTGCCAGCAGCTTAGGGCGGGCAGAACCCTACACCTTC. It translates to CASSLGRAEPYTF.